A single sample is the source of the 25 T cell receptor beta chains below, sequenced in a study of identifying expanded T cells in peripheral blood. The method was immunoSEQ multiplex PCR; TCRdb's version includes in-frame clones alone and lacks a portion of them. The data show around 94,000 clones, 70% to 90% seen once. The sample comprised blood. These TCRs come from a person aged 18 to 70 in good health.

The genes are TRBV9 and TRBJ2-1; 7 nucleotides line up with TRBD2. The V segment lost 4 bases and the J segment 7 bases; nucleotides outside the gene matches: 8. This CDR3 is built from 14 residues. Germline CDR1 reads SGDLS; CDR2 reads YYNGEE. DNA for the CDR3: TGTGCCAGCAGCCGAGGGAGGGGTTATAATGAGCAGTTCTTC. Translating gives CASSRGRGYNEQFF.

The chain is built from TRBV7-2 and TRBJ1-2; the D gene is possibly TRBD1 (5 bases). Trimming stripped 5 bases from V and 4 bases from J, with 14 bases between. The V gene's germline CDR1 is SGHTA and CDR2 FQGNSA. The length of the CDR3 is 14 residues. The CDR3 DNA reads TGTGCCAGCAGCCCAGGGAGGGGAGGCTATGGCTACACCTTC. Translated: CASSPGRGGYGYTF.

The CDR3 nucleotides are TGTGCCAGCAGCTTACGACACGACTATGGCTACACCTTC. It encodes CASSLRHDYGYTF. The rearrangement uses TRBV11-3 and TRBJ1-2; D is unresolved. This CDR3 has 13 amino acids. V was trimmed by 2 bases and J by 3 bases, leaving 7 bases between them. Germline lookup yields CDR1 SGHNT and CDR2 YENEEA.

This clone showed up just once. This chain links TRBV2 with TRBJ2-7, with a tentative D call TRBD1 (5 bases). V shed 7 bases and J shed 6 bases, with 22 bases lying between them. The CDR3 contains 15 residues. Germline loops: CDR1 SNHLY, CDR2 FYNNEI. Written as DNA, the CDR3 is TGTGCCAGCACCCAATACCAAACCGCAGGGTCCGAGCAGTACTTC. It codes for CASTQYQTAGSEQYF.

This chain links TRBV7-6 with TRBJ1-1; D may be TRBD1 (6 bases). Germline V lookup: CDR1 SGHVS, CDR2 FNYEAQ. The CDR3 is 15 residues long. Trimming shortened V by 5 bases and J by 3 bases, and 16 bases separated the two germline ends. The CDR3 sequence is CASSPVRGTDTEAFF. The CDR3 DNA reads TGTGCCAGCAGCCCCGTGAGGGGGACGGACACTGAAGCTTTCTTT.

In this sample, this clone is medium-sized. The CDR3 region is CASMPAGGVFGYTF. CDR3 nucleotide sequence: TGTGCCAGCATGCCCGCAGGGGGCGTTTTTGGCTACACCTTC. The chain is built from TRBV6-1 and TRBJ1-2; 8 bases are shared with TRBD1. CDR1 is MNHNS, CDR2 SASEGT, per germline. V dropped 7 bases and J dropped 7; count of bases not matched to a gene: 11. The CDR3 has 14 residues.

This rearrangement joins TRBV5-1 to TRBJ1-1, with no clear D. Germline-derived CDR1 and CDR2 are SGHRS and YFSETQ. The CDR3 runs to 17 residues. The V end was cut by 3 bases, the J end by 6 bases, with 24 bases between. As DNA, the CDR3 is TGCGCCAGCAGCTCCTCTCCCCATCTCAACGCTATCTCTGAAGCTTTCTTT. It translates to CASSSSPHLNAISEAFF.

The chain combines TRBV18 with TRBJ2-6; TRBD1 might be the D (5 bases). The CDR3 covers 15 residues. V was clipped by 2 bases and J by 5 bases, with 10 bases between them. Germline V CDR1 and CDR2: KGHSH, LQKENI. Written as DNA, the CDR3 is TGTGCCAGCTCACCAGGGCAGGGAAGGGCCAACGTCCTGACTTTC. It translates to CASSPGQGRANVLTF.

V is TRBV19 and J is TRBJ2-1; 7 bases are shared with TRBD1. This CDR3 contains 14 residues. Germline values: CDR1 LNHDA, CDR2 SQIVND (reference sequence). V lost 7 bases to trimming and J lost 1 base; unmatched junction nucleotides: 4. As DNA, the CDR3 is TGTGCCAGTATCGCAGGGGGATCCTACAATGAGCAGTTCTTC. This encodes CASIAGGSYNEQFF.

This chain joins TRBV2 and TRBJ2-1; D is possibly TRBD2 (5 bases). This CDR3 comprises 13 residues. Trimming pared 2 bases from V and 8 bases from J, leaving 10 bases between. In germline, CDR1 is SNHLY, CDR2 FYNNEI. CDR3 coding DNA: TGTGCCAGCAGTGAAATAATGGGAGATGAGCAGTTCTTC. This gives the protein CASSEIMGDEQFF.

Here the CDR3 reads CAISGDGGRTEAFF. In nucleotides, the CDR3 is TGTGCCATCAGCGGGGACGGTGGGCGGACTGAAGCTTTCTTT. The rearrangement joins TRBV10-3 to TRBJ1-1, with D perhaps matching TRBD1 (5 bases). Trimming took 6 bases from V and 5 from J, leaving 16 bases between them. The CDR3 is 14 amino acids. Germline-derived CDR1 and CDR2 are ENHRY and SYGVKD.

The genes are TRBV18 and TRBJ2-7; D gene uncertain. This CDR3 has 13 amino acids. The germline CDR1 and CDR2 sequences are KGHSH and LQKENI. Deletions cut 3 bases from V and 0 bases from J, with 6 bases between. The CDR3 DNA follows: TGTGCCAGCTCACCCGACATCTCCTACGAGCAGTACTTC. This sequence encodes CASSPDISYEQYF.

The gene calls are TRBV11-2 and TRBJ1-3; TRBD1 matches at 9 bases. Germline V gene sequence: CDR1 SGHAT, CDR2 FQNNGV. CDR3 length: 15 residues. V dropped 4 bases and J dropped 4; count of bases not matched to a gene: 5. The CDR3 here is CASSSWTGVGNTIYF. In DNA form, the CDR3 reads TGTGCCAGCAGCTCCTGGACAGGGGTGGGAAACACCATATATTTT.

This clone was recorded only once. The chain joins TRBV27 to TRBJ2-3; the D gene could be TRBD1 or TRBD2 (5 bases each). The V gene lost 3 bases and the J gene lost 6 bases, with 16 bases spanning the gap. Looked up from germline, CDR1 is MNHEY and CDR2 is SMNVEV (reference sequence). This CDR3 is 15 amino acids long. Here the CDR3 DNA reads TGTGCCAGCAGTTTCCGGGACCCCCGAGGGGATACGCAGTATTTT. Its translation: CASSFRDPRGDTQYF.

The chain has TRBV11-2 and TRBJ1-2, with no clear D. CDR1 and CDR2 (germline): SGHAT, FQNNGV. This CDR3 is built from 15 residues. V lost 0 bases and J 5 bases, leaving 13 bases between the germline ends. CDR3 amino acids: CASSLDRSAYYGYTF. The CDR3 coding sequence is TGTGCCAGCAGCTTAGATCGGTCAGCCTATTATGGCTACACCTTC.

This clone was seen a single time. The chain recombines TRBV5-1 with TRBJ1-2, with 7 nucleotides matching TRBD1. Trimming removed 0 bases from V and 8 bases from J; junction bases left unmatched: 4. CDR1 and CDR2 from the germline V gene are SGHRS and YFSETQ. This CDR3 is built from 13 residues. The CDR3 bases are TGCGCCAGCAGCTTGGACCAGGGGGGCGGCTACACCTTC. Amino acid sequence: CASSLDQGGGYTF.

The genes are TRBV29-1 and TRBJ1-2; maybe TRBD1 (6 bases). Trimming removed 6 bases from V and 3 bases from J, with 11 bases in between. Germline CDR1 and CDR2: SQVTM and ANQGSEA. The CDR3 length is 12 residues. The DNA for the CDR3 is TGCAGCGTGATACAGGGAGACTATGGCTACACCTTC. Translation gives CSVIQGDYGYTF.

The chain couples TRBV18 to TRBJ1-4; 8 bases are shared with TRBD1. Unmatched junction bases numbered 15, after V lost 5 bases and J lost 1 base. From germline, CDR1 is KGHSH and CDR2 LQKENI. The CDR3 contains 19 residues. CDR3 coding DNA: TGTGCCAGCTCATCGGGAGGACAGGGCGTTTCGGGAACTAATGAAAAACTGTTTTTT. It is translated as CASSSGGQGVSGTNEKLFF.

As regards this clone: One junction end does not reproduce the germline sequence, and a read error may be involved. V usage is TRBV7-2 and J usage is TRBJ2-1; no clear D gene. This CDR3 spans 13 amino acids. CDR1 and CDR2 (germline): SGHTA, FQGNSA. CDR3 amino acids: CASSLDSHGSVLF. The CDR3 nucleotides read TGTGCCAGCAGCCTCGATTCGCACGGGTCCGTCCTCTTC.

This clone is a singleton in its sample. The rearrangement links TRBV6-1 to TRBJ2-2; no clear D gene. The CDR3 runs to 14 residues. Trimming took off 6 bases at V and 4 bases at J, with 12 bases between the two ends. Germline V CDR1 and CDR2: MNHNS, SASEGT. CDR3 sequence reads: CASRLEPATGELFF. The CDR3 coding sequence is TGTGCCAGCAGGCTAGAACCAGCCACCGGGGAGCTGTTTTTT.

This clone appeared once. The CDR3 coding sequence is TGTGCCAGCAGTGAGCCCGCCGGTTCTGAATATAGTGAGCAGTTCTTC. It encodes CASSEPAGSEYSEQFF. The V and J genes are TRBV25-1 and TRBJ2-1; D unclear. Germline lookup yields CDR1 MGHDK and CDR2 SYGVNS. The CDR3 sequence is 16 residues long. V lost 3 bases and J lost 9, with 21 bases in between.

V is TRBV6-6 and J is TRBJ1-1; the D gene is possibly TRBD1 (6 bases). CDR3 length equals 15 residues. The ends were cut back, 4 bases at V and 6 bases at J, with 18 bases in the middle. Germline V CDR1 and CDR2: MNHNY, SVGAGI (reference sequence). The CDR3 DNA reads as TGTGCCAGCAGTTCCATTACAGGGATCTACTCTGAAGCTTTCTTT. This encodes CASSSITGIYSEAFF.

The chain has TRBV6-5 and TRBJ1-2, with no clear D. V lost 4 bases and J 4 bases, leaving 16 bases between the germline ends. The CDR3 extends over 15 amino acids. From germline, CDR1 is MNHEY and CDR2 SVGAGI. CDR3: CASSLGGQPFYGYTF. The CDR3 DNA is TGTGCCAGCAGTTTAGGTGGGCAGCCCTTCTATGGCTACACCTTC.

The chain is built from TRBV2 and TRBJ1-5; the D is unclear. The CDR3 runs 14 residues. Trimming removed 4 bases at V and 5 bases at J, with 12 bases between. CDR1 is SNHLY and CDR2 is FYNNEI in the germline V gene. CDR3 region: CASSGTASYQPQHF. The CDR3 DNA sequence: TGTGCCAGCAGTGGTACCGCATCTTATCAGCCCCAGCATTTT.

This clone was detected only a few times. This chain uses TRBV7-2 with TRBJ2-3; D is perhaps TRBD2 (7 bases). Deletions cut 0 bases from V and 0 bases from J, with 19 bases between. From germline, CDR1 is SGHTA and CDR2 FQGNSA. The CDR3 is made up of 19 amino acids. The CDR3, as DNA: TGTGCCAGCAGCTTAGCCTATTTGGGAGGGGGTCCTAGCACAGATACGCAGTATTTT. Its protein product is CASSLAYLGGGPSTDTQYF.